The text below deals with one T cell receptor beta chain. Antigen unknown. The data are from a study of cytotoxic CD8 clonotypes in ibrutinib-treated CLL. Across the whole study: Once treatment had gone on for a median of around eleven months, range 6 to 36, response samples were drawn. Study-level findings and limits: Timing of sampling differed between sustained-remission and progressing patients.

This table comes from immunoSEQ multiplex PCR, and its TCRdb copy is limited to in-frame clones, with some not included. The sample has 80,000 to 95,000 clones; 70% to 80% are singletons. The receptor's source is a human donor with chronic lymphocytic leukemia. The sequencing used PBMCs, collected after 12 months of ibrutinib treatment.

CDR3 DNA sequence: TGTGCCAGCAGCTTGCGCCAGGGATCCTACGAGCAGTACTTC. This codes for CASSLRQGSYEQYF. The chain combines TRBV5-6 with TRBJ2-7, with D tentatively TRBD1 (5 bases). The germline V gene has CDR1 SGHDT and CDR2 YYEEEE. Trimming stripped 1 base from V and 1 base from J, with 9 bases between. The CDR3 runs to 14 residues.